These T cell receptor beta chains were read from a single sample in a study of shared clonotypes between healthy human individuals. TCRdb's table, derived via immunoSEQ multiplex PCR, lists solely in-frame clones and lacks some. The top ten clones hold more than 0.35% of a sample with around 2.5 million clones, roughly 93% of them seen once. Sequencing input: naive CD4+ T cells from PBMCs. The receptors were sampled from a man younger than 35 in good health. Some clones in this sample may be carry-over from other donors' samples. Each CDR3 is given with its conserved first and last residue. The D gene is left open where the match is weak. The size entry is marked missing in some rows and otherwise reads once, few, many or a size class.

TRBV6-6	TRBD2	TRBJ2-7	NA	CASTGGGSPYEQYF	TGTGCCAGCACCGGGGGAGGGTCTCCCTACGAGCAGTACTTC
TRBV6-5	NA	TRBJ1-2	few	CASRTGSSYGYTF	TGTGCCAGCAGGACTGGGTCTAGCTATGGCTACACCTTC
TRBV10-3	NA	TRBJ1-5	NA	CATGLDSNQPQHF	TGTGCCACCGGACTGGATAGCAATCAGCCCCAGCATTTT
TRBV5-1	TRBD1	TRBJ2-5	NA	CASSLTGQGQETQYF	TGCGCCAGCAGCTTAACCGGACAGGGCCAAGAGACCCAGTACTTC
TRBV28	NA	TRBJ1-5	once	CASSLLSGNSNQPQHF	TGTGCCAGCAGTTTACTATCGGGGAATAGTAATCAGCCCCAGCATTTT
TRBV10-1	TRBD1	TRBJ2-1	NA	CASSEDRAHEQFF	TGCGCCAGCAGTGAAGACAGGGCCCATGAGCAGTTCTTC
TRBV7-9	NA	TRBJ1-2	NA	CASSFNPYGYTF	TGTGCCAGCAGCTTCAACCCCTATGGCTACACCTTC
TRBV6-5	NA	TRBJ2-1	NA	CASRPDLTREQFF	TGTGCCAGCAGGCCCGACCTAACCCGTGAGCAGTTCTTC
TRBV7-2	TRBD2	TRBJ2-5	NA	CASSHGLAGGQETQYF	TGTGCCAGCAGCCATGGACTAGCGGGAGGGCAAGAGACCCAGTACTTC
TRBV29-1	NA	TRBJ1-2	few	CSGEEGTGWGYTF	TGCAGCGGCGAAGAGGGCACCGGCTGGGGCTACACCTTC
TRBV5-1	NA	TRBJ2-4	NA	CASSLGGLAKNIQYF	TGCGCCAGCAGCTTGGGGGGACTAGCCAAAAACATTCAGTACTTC
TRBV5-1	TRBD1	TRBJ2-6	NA	CASSPTARGLGANVLTF	TGCGCCAGCAGCCCAACAGCCAGGGGGCTTGGGGCCAACGTCCTGACTTTC
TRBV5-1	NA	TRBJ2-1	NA	CASSPGPEISYNEQFF	TGCGCCAGCAGCCCGGGACCCGAGATCTCCTACAATGAGCAGTTCTTC
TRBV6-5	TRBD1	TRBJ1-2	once	CASSPSPDRGQRYTF	TGTGCCAGCAGCCCTTCACCCGACAGGGGGCAACGCTACACCTTC
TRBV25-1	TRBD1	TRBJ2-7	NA	CASSATGTGSHEQYF	TGTGCCAGCAGCGCGACCGGGACAGGGTCCCACGAGCAGTACTTC
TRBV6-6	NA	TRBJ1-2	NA	CASSALVNYGYTF	TGTGCCAGCAGTGCCCTGGTTAACTATGGCTACACCTTC
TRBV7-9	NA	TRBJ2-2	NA	CASSTRGIEDRELFF	TGTGCCAGCAGCACAAGGGGGATTGAGGACAGGGAGCTGTTTTTT
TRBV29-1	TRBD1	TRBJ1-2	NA	CSVEDVGQGARLLGYTF	TGCAGCGTTGAAGACGTGGGACAGGGGGCGCGGTTGCTCGGCTACACCTTC
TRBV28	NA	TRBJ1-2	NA	CASRVGDRGYGYTF	TGTGCCAGCAGAGTAGGGGACCGAGGCTATGGCTACACCTTC